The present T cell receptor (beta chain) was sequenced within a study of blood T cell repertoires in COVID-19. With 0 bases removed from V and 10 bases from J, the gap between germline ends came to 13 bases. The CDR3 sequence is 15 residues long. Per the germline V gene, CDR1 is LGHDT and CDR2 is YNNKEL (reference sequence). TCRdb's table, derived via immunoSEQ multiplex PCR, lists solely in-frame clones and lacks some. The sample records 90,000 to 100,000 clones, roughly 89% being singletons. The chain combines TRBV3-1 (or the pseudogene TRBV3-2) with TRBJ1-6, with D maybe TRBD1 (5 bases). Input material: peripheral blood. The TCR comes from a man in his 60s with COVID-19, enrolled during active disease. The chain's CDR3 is CASSQDPQGGSPLHF. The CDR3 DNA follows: TGTGCCAGCAGCCAAGATCCCCAGGGAGGGTCACCCCTCCACTTT.